These 22 T cell receptor beta chains share one sample of origin, sequenced in a study of T-cell reconstitution after alpha-beta-depleted transplantation in children. A TCRbeta library incorporating unique molecular identifiers was prepared. A single record per CDR3 protein comes from TCRdb applying MiXCR to the PCR reads. The sample includes about 610,000 distinct CDR3 sequences, roughly a tenth of them seen just once. This sample comprised PBMCs from the stem cell graft donor, obtained from the stem cell graft. Receptors originate from a human donor who donated a stem cell graft to a child with acute myeloid leukemia.

This clonotype was recorded at least ten times. The chain employs TRBV7-9 and TRBJ1-1; D may be TRBD1 (5 bases). Trimming stripped 3 bases from V and 5 bases from J, with 22 bases between. From germline, CDR1 is SEHNR and CDR2 FQNEAQ (reference sequence). CDR3 length: 17 residues. The CDR3 sequence is CASSFYPGTEKGTEAFF. CDR3 coding DNA: TGTGCCAGCAGCTTCTACCCCGGGACCGAAAAAGGGACTGAAGCTTTCTTT.

The chain recombines TRBV29-1 with TRBJ2-6, with D possibly being TRBD1 (5 bases). V was cut by 4 bases and J by 0 bases, with 22 bases left in between. The CDR3 covers 19 residues. The germline CDR1 and CDR2 sequences are SQVTM and ANQGSEA. The CDR3 protein is CSVVVTVSTLYSGANVLTF. DNA of the CDR3: TGCAGCGTTGTGGTGACAGTATCCACTCTCTACTCTGGGGCCAACGTCCTGACTTTC.

This sequence joins TRBV9 and TRBJ1-5; 7 nucleotides align to TRBD1. V lost 4 bases and J lost 5; bases outside the gene matches: 9. This CDR3 is 15 amino acids long. Germline CDR1 is SGDLS and CDR2 is YYNGEE. The CDR3 loop reads CASSNTDREHQPQHF. DNA of the CDR3: TGTGCCAGCAGCAATACTGACAGGGAGCATCAGCCCCAGCATTTT.

The V gene is TRBV6-2 or TRBV6-3, the J gene TRBJ2-1; possibly TRBD2 for D (5 bases). The CDR3 spans 14 residues. The germline V and J ends were trimmed by 5 bases and 4 bases, with 12 bases remaining between them. The germline V gene has CDR1 MNHEY and CDR2 SVGEGT. CDR3 bases: TGTGCCAGCAGTCCCCGGACTCCATACAATGAGCAGTTCTTC. It specifies CASSPRTPYNEQFF.

J is TRBJ1-1 and V is TRBV20-1, with D maybe TRBD1 (5 bases). The CDR3 runs 12 residues. V lost 7 bases and J 1 base, leaving 10 bases between the germline ends. CDR1 is DFQATT, CDR2 SNEGSKA, per germline (reference sequence). The CDR3 loop is CSVGEWNTEAFF. CDR3 coding DNA: TGCAGTGTGGGGGAGTGGAACACTGAAGCTTTCTTT.

This clonotype was seen ten or more times. This chain links TRBV3-1 with TRBJ2-1; D call uncertain. This CDR3 contains 14 residues. Germline values: CDR1 LGHDT, CDR2 YNNKEL (reference sequence). Trimming cost V 4 bases and J 6 bases, with 13 bases left between them. CDR3: CASSRSVYTNEQFF. CDR3 DNA: TGTGCCAGCAGCCGATCGGTGTACACCAATGAGCAGTTCTTC.

This clonotype has just one count. The chain carries TRBV20-1 and TRBJ2-1, with D perhaps matching TRBD2 (6 bases). The CDR3 is 21 amino acids. Trimming left V 6 bases short and J 0 bases short, with 33 bases between. Germline assignment: CDR1 DFQATT and CDR2 SNEGSKA (reference sequence). In DNA, the CDR3 is TGCAGTGCCCTTTCAAAAGGGGCAGGCGGCGGAGGACTAAGCTCCTACAATGAGCAGTTCTTC. Its translation: CSALSKGAGGGGLSSYNEQFF.

Concerning this clonotype itself: One junction end does not reproduce the germline sequence, and a read error may be involved. The chain joins TRBV20-1 to TRBJ2-7; D remains ambiguous. Germline CDR1 DFQATT, CDR2 SNEGSKA (reference sequence). The CDR3 runs 15 residues. The CDR3 coding sequence is TGCTGTGCAAAGCTCCAATCGGCAAGCCCACTCGAGCAGTACTTC. Protein: CCAKLQSASPLEQYF.

The J gene is TRBJ1-5, the V gene TRBV20-1; 9 bases match TRBD1. The CDR3 contains 12 residues. V lost 6 bases, J lost 9 bases, and 6 bases stayed unmatched. Germline CDR1 DFQATT, CDR2 SNEGSKA (reference sequence). Here the CDR3 DNA reads TGCAGTGCCCCGGACAGGGGAGGGCCCCAGCATTTT. Translated, it gives CSAPDRGGPQHF.

The chain joins TRBV20-1 to TRBJ2-7; D might be TRBD2 (6 bases). V was shortened by 5 bases and J by 6 bases, with 20 bases between the two germline ends. CDR1 and CDR2 from the germline V gene are DFQATT and SNEGSKA (reference sequence). The CDR3 has 14 amino acids. The CDR3 region is CSAQTNRLVSEQYF. The DNA for the CDR3 is TGCAGTGCTCAAACGAACCGACTAGTTAGCGAGCAGTACTTC.

This rearrangement joins TRBV6-2 or TRBV6-3 to TRBJ2-7; 9 bases fit TRBD2. Germline V CDR1 and CDR2: MNHEY, SVGEGT. This CDR3 region has 13 residues. J was trimmed by 4 bases and V by 7 bases; bases with no gene match: 5. The CDR3 DNA follows: TGTGCCAGCAAGCGGGGGGTGCCATACGAGCAGTACTTC. It yields the protein CASKRGVPYEQYF.

V is TRBV4-3 and J is TRBJ2-3, with unresolved D. V lost 2 bases, J lost 6 bases, and 6 bases lay in between. The CDR3 has 12 residues. Germline values: CDR1 LGHNA, CDR2 YSLEER. This CDR3 is CASSQKWDTQYF. CDR3 DNA: TGCGCCAGCAGCCAAAAGTGGGATACGCAGTATTTT.

This clonotype was seen repeatedly, ten times or more. V gene TRBV27 combines with J gene TRBJ1-2; weak D call: TRBD1 (5 bases). Germline lookup yields CDR1 MNHEY and CDR2 SMNVEV (reference sequence). This CDR3 comprises 15 residues. V lost 5 bases, J lost 3 bases, and 16 bases lay in between. Here the CDR3 reads CASSPSRAVDYGYTF. CDR3 nucleotide sequence: TGTGCCAGCAGTCCTTCCAGGGCTGTTGACTATGGCTACACCTTC.

The J gene is TRBJ2-7, the V gene TRBV4-3; TRBD1 or TRBD2 may be the D gene (5 bases each). V shed 4 bases and J shed 0 bases, with 16 bases lying between them. There are 16 residues in the CDR3. Germline V gene sequence: CDR1 LGHNA, CDR2 YSLEER. CDR3 DNA: TGCGCCAGCAGCCCTTCAAGGGCAGGGAGCTCCTACGAGCAGTACTTC. This codes for CASSPSRAGSSYEQYF.

This clonotype was recorded a few times. The V call is TRBV29-1, the J call TRBJ2-7; D not resolved. Between the trimmed V and J ends, which lost 4 bases and 5 bases, there was a span of 9 bases. CDR1 SQVTM and CDR2 ANQGSEA come from the germline V gene. CDR3 length: 11 residues. CDR3 amino acids: CSVGLADEQYF. DNA for the CDR3: TGCAGCGTTGGATTGGCGGACGAGCAGTACTTC.

This clonotype showed up many times. The rearrangement joins TRBV5-1 to TRBJ1-4; a possible D gene is TRBD1 (5 bases). The CDR3 is 14 residues long. V was pared by 1 base and J by 2 bases, with 6 bases between. Germline lookup yields CDR1 SGHRS and CDR2 YFSETQ. CDR3 DNA: TGCGCCAGCAGCTTGCGGGGGACTAATGAAAAACTGTTTTTT. Translating gives CASSLRGTNEKLFF.

This clonotype was observed at least ten times. The V call is TRBV5-1, the J call TRBJ2-6; D is undetermined. CDR3 length equals 16 residues. V was cut by 2 bases and J by 0 bases, with 9 bases left in between. CDR1 SGHRS and CDR2 YFSETQ come from the germline V gene. CDR3 nucleotides: TGCGCCAGCAGCTTATTGGAGAGCTCTGGGGCCAACGTCCTGACTTTC. Translated, it gives CASSLLESSGANVLTF.

This clonotype was detected only a few times. The chain combines TRBV4-2 with TRBJ1-2; possible D gene TRBD1, 6 bases. The CDR3 is 16 amino acids. CDR1 is LGHNA, CDR2 YNFKEQ, per germline. The V gene lost 1 base and the J gene lost 1 base, with 13 bases spanning the gap. CDR3 loop: CASSQVDTGFNYGYTF. The CDR3 DNA follows: TGTGCCAGCAGCCAAGTCGACACAGGGTTTAACTATGGCTACACCTTC.

In DNA form, the CDR3 reads TGCAGTGCCCCCCCCCGCGGGCGGGTTGAGACCCAGTACTTC. Protein: CSAPPRGRVETQYF. The chain joins TRBV20-1 to TRBJ2-5, with a possible D match to TRBD2 (5 bases). The CDR3 is made up of 14 amino acids. The V end was cut by 6 bases, the J end by 5 bases, with 19 bases between. Germline-derived CDR1 and CDR2 are DFQATT and SNEGSKA (reference sequence).

The genes are TRBV3-1 and TRBJ2-7; maybe TRBD2 (5 bases). This CDR3 has 14 residues. V was cut by 6 bases and J by 6 bases, with 18 bases left in between. CDR1 and CDR2 (germline): LGHDT, YNNKEL (reference sequence). The chain's CDR3 is CASSFRGRLAEQYF. The CDR3 region has the DNA TGTGCCAGCAGTTTTCGGGGTCGCCTCGCCGAGCAGTACTTC.

This clonotype was found a few times. The chain carries TRBV15 and TRBJ2-1; 11 bases agree with TRBD2. The germline gives CDR1 LNHNV, CDR2 YYDKDF (reference sequence). The CDR3 has 16 amino acids. With 0 bases clipped from V and 2 bases from J, the junction kept 0 bases outside the gene matches. CDR3 nucleotide sequence: TGTGCCACCAGCAGAGAGACTAGCGGGGCCTACAATGAGCAGTTCTTC. As protein: CATSRETSGAYNEQFF.

This clonotype was seen at least ten times. V usage is TRBV9 and J usage is TRBJ2-1, with TRBD2 identical over 8 bases. Germline lookup yields CDR1 SGDLS and CDR2 YYNGEE. V was clipped by 3 bases and J by 4 bases; unmatched bases: 9. CDR3 size: 16 residues. CDR3 sequence (DNA): TGTGCCAGCAGCGGGGGGGTTACTAGCGGATACAATGAGCAGTTCTTC. This gives the protein CASSGGVTSGYNEQFF.